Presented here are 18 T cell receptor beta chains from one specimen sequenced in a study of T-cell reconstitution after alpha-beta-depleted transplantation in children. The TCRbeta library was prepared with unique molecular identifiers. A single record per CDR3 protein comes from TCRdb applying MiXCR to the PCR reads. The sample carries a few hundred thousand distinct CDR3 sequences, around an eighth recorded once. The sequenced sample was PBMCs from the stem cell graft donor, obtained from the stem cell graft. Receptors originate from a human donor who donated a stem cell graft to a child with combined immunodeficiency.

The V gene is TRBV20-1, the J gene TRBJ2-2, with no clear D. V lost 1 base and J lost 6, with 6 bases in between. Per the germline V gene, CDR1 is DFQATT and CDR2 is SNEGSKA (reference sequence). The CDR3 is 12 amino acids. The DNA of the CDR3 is TGCAGTGCTAGAGGGGATCCCGGGGAGCTGTTTTTT. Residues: CSARGDPGELFF.

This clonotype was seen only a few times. The DNA of the CDR3 is TGTGCCAGCAACTCCCTGTTGGGGACCGGGGAGCTGTTTTTT. It codes for CASNSLLGTGELFF. The J gene is TRBJ2-2, the V gene TRBV6-2 or TRBV6-3; D is unresolved. The V end was cut by 7 bases, the J end by 5 bases, with 14 bases between. The CDR3 length is 14 residues. Germline CDR1 and CDR2: MNHEY and SVGEGT.

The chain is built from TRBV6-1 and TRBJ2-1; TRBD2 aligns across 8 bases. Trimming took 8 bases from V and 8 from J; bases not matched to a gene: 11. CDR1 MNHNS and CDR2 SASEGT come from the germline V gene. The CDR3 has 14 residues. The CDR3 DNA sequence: TGTGCCAGCTCCGGGGGGGAGACTACCCATGAGCAGTTCTTC. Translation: CASSGGETTHEQFF.

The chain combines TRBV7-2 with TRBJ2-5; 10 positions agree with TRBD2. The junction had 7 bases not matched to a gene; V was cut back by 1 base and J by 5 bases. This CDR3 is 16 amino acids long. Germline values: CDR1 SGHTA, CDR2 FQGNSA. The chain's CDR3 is CASSLDSGGAQETQYF. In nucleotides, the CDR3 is TGTGCCAGCAGCTTAGACAGCGGGGGGGCCCAGGAGACCCAGTACTTC.

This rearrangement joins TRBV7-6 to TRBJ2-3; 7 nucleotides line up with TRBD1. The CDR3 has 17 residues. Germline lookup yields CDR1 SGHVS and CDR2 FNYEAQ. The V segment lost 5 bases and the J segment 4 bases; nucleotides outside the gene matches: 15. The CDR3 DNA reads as TGTGCCAGCAGCCCAGAGGCAGGGGGTATTCCCCCAGATACGCAGTATTTT. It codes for CASSPEAGGIPPDTQYF.

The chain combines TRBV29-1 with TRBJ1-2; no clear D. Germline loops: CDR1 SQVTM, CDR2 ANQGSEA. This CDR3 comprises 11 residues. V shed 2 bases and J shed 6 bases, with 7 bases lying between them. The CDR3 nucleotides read TGCAGCGTTGAATGGCCTGATGGCTACACCTTC. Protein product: CSVEWPDGYTF.

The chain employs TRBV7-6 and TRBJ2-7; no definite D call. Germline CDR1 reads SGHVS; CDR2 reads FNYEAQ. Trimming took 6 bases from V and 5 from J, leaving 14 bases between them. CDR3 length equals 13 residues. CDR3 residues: CASSSSPDHEQYF. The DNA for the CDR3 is TGTGCCAGCAGTTCGAGTCCCGACCACGAGCAGTACTTC.

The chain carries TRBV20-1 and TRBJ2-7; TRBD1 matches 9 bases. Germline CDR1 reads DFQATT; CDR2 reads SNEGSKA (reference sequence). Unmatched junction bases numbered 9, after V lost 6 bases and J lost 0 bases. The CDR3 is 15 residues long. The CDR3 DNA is TGCAGTGCATTTTCCGGGACAGGGAGCTCCTACGAGCAGTACTTC. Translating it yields CSAFSGTGSSYEQYF.

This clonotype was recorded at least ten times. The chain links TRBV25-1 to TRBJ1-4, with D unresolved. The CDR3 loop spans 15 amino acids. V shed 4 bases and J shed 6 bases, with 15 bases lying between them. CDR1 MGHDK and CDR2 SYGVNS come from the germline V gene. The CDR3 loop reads CASSGWTLRDEKLFF. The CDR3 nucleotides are TGTGCCAGCAGTGGATGGACCTTGCGTGATGAAAAACTGTTTTTT.

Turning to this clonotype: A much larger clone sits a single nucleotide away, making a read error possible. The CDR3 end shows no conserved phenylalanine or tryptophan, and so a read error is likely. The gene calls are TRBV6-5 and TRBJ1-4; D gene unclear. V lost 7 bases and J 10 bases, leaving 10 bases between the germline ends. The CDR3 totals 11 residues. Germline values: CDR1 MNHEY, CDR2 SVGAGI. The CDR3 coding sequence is TGTGCCAGCATAAACGGAGGAAAACTGTTTTGT. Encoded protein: CASINGGKLFC.

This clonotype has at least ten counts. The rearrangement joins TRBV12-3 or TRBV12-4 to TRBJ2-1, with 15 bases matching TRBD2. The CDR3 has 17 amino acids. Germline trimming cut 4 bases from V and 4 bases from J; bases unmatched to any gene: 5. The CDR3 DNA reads TGTGCCAGCAGTTGGACTAGCGGGGGGGCAACATACAATGAGCAGTTCTTC. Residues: CASSWTSGGATYNEQFF.

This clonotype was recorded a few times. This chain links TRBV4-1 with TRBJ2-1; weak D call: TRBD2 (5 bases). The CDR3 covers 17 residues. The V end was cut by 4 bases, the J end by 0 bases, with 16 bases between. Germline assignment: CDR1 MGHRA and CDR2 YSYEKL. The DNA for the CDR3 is TGCGCCAGCAGCCGCCTTAAGGACTGGGACTCCTACAATGAGCAGTTCTTC. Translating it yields CASSRLKDWDSYNEQFF.

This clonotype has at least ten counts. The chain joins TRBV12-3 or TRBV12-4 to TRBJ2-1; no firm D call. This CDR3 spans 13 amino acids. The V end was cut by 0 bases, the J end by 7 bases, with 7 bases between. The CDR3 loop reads CASSLASVNEQFF. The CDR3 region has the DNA TGTGCCAGCAGTTTAGCGAGTGTGAATGAGCAGTTCTTC.

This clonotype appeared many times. CDR3 coding DNA: TGCGCCAGCAGCGCACTAACTAATGAAAAACTGTTTTTT. Translating gives CASSALTNEKLFF. The chain employs TRBV5-1 and TRBJ1-4, with D unresolved. The CDR3 length is 13 residues. The ends were cut back, 4 bases at V and 1 base at J, with 5 bases in the middle. In germline, CDR1 is SGHRS, CDR2 YFSETQ.

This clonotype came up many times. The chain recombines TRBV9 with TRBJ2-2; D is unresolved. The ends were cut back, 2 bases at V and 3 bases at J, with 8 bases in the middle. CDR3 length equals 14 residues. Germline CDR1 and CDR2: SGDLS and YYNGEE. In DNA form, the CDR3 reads TGTGCCAGCAGCGTGCCACAAGACACCGGGGAGCTGTTTTTT. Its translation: CASSVPQDTGELFF.

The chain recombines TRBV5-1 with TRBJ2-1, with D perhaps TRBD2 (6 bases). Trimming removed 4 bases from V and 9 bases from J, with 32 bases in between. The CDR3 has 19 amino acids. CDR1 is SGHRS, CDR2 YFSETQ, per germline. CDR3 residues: CASSLARPRDLLGESEQFF. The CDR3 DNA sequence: TGCGCCAGCAGCCTCGCCCGACCTAGGGACTTGTTAGGGGAGAGTGAGCAGTTCTTC.

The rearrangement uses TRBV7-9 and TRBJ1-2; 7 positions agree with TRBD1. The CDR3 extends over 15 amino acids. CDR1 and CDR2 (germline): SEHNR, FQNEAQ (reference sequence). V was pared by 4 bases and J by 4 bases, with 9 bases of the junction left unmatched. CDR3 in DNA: TGTGCCAGCAGCTCGCGCACAGACAGGGCCTATGGCTACACCTTC. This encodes CASSSRTDRAYGYTF.

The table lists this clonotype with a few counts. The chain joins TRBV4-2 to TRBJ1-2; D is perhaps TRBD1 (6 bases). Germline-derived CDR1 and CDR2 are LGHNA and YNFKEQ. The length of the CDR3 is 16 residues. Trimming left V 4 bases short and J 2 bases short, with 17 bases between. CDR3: CASSPENRALNYGYTF. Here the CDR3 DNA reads TGTGCCAGCAGCCCAGAGAACAGGGCCCTAAACTATGGCTACACCTTC.